The TCR beta chain described here comes from a study of blood T cell repertoires in COVID-19. Study-level background: T cells, B-cell-depleted T cells, or PBMCs supplied cDNA or gDNA.

The method was immunoSEQ multiplex PCR; TCRdb's version includes in-frame clones alone and lacks a portion of them. The table has some 320,000 clones, roughly nine tenths seen once. While infection was still active, Seattle patients were enrolled and then followed longitudinally. Trimming removed 2 bases at V and 4 bases at J, with 11 bases between. In germline, CDR1 is GTSNPN, CDR2 SVGIG (reference sequence). The CDR3 loop spans 13 amino acids. Sequencing was performed on peripheral blood. The rearrangement links TRBV30 to TRBJ2-5; D perhaps matches TRBD2 (5 bases). This receptor was taken from a woman aged 30 to 39 with COVID-19, enrolled during active disease. The DNA for the CDR3 is TGTGCCTGGAGTAGGAGGACTCGAGAGACCCAGTACTTC. It is translated as CAWSRRTRETQYF.